These 18 T cell receptor beta chains share one sample of origin, sequenced in a study of T-cell memory formation after mild COVID-19. TCRdb ran MiXCR on the 5' RACE reads and lists one entry per CDR3 protein. The repertoire has tens of thousands of distinct CDR3 sequences, over 15% of them found once; the top ten carry 25% to 35%. Sequences were obtained from PBMCs or a T cell subset sorted from them (not recorded which). Every receptor here comes from an adult woman who had mild COVID-19 (a few samples of this study predate the infection). Cell type and time point are not known.

This clonotype appeared a few times. The chain recombines TRBV6-5 with TRBJ2-3; D possibly corresponds to TRBD1 (6 bases). Germline CDR1 MNHEY, CDR2 SVGAGI. The germline V and J ends were trimmed by 3 bases and 11 bases, with 12 bases remaining between them. CDR3 length: 12 residues. The CDR3 sequence is CASSYEGVLQYF. The CDR3 nucleotides read TGTGCCAGCAGTTATGAGGGGGTCTTGCAGTATTTT.

The chain combines TRBV5-1 with TRBJ1-3; D unresolved. V lost 3 bases and J 4 bases, leaving 11 bases between the germline ends. Per the germline V gene, CDR1 is SGHRS and CDR2 is YFSETQ. The CDR3 totals 14 residues. The CDR3: CASSSPGLGNTIYF. Here the CDR3 DNA reads TGCGCCAGCAGCTCACCCGGGCTCGGAAACACCATATATTTT.

The CDR3 DNA is TGTGCCACCAGTGGGGTCGCCTACAATGAGCAGTTCTTC. This gives the protein CATSGVAYNEQFF. V usage is TRBV24-1 and J usage is TRBJ2-1; D unclear. This CDR3 contains 13 residues. V lost 5 bases to trimming and J lost 2 bases, with 6 bases between them. CDR1 is KGHDR, CDR2 SFDVKD, per germline.

This clonotype was seen only a few times. The chain links TRBV5-6 to TRBJ2-5; 8 bases are shared with TRBD1. V gave up 4 bases and J gave up 4 bases; unmatched junction bases: 6. The CDR3 extends over 14 amino acids. Germline CDR1 reads SGHDT; CDR2 reads YYEEEE. The CDR3 bases are TGTGCCAGCAGCGGATGGACAGGGTTAGAGACCCAGTACTTC. It translates to CASSGWTGLETQYF.

Only a few counts were recorded for this clonotype. The chain is built from TRBV7-9 and TRBJ2-3, with 10 nucleotides matching TRBD2. Germline CDR1 and CDR2: SEHNR and FQNEAQ (reference sequence). Losses at the gene ends were 4 bases for V and 4 bases for J; bases not matched to a gene: 14. This CDR3 is 18 amino acids long. DNA of the CDR3: TGTGCCAGCAGCTCCGCCCCAATTAGCGGGAGGCACGCAGATACGCAGTATTTT. As protein: CASSSAPISGRHADTQYF.

In its sample, this clonotype was seen a few times. The chain is built from TRBV30 and TRBJ1-1; 8 bases fit TRBD1. The V gene end was trimmed by 2 bases and the J gene end by 4 bases; junction bases not matched to a gene: 3. CDR1 is GTSNPN, CDR2 SVGIG, per germline (reference sequence). The CDR3 contains 13 residues. The CDR3 spells CAWSYTGGTEAFF. In DNA, the CDR3 is TGTGCCTGGAGTTACACAGGGGGCACTGAAGCTTTCTTT.

This clonotype has a handful of counts. The V and J genes are TRBV24-1 and TRBJ1-5; a weak D match, TRBD1 (5 bases). The CDR3 length is 13 residues. Germline loops: CDR1 KGHDR, CDR2 SFDVKD. V shed 2 bases and J shed 6 bases, with 7 bases lying between them. In nucleotides, the CDR3 is TGTGCCACCAGTGATTCGGGGGGTCAGCCCCAGCATTTT. Translated, it gives CATSDSGGQPQHF.

This clonotype turned up a few times. The chain employs TRBV20-1 and TRBJ2-7; D gene uncertain. Trimming removed 3 bases from V and 3 bases from J, with 9 bases in between. The CDR3 is made up of 12 amino acids. Germline values: CDR1 DFQATT, CDR2 SNEGSKA (reference sequence). Here the CDR3 DNA reads TGCAGTGCTAGTCTGGCAGACTACGAGCAGTACTTC. This gives the protein CSASLADYEQYF.

The chain is built from TRBV5-6 and TRBJ1-1; unclear D gene. Germline-derived CDR1 and CDR2 are SGHDT and YYEEEE. CDR3 length: 16 amino acids. The V gene lost 4 bases and the J gene lost 6 bases, with 22 bases spanning the gap. This CDR3 is CASSPAVATEPSEAFF. The CDR3 region has the DNA TGTGCCAGCAGCCCCGCGGTCGCTACCGAGCCCTCTGAAGCTTTCTTT.

The chain uses TRBV20-1 and TRBJ2-7, with 8 positions matching TRBD1. Trimming removed 1 base from V and 4 bases from J; junction bases left unmatched: 6. There are 14 residues in the CDR3. Germline V gene sequence: CDR1 DFQATT, CDR2 SNEGSKA (reference sequence). CDR3 nucleotides: TGCAGTGCTAGAGCCCCTGACAGGGGTTACGAGCAGTACTTC. This codes for CSARAPDRGYEQYF.

The chain is built from TRBV12-3 or TRBV12-4 and TRBJ2-3; D remains unclear. The ends were cut back, 3 bases at V and 4 bases at J, with 11 bases in the middle. This CDR3 contains 14 residues. In nucleotides, the CDR3 is TGTGCCAGCAGTTTCATGGGGATGGCAGATACGCAGTATTTT. Translation: CASSFMGMADTQYF.

This clonotype was seen a handful of times. This chain links TRBV12-3 or TRBV12-4 with TRBJ2-5; D is unclear. The CDR3 loop spans 14 amino acids. The V end lost 2 bases, the J end lost 2 bases, and 9 bases lay between the germline ends. The DNA for the CDR3 is TGTGCCAGCAGTTTATCACACCAACAAGAGACCCAGTACTTC. The encoded protein is CASSLSHQQETQYF.

The chain employs TRBV7-9 and TRBJ2-1; TRBD2 aligns across 13 bases. CDR3 length: 17 residues. Germline assignment: CDR1 SEHNR and CDR2 FQNEAQ (reference sequence). V was pared by 4 bases and J by 4 bases, with 7 bases of the junction left unmatched. For the CDR3, the DNA is TGTGCCAGCAGCTGGTCACTAGCGGGAGGGCGGTACAATGAGCAGTTCTTC. Translating gives CASSWSLAGGRYNEQFF.

This chain's CDR3 is CASSLGTGVRFF. CDR3 in DNA: TGTGCCAGCAGCCTAGGTACGGGTGTTCGGTTCTTC. The genes are TRBV7-2 and TRBJ2-1; unclear D gene. The CDR3 spans 12 residues. V was trimmed by 5 bases and J by 15 bases, leaving 17 bases between them. Germline CDR1 reads SGHTA; CDR2 reads FQGNSA.

The chain joins TRBV5-5 to TRBJ2-7; the D is unclear. Trimming shortened V by 0 bases and J by 3 bases, and 10 bases separated the two germline ends. The CDR3 has 14 amino acids. Germline CDR1 and CDR2: SGHKS and YYEKEE (reference sequence). In DNA, the CDR3 is TGTGCCAGCAGCTTGGCCTTCTTAGACTACGAGCAGTACTTC. Protein product: CASSLAFLDYEQYF. The full variable domain, its missing parts supplied by reference TRBV5-5 and TRBJ2-7, is DAGVTQSPTHLIKTRGQQVTLRCSPISGHKSVSWYQQVLGQGPQFIFQYYEKEERGRGNFPDRFSARQFPNYSSELNVNALLLGDSALYLCASSLAFLDYEQYFGPGTRLTVT.

V usage is TRBV12-3 or TRBV12-4 and J usage is TRBJ2-7, with D unclear. V was cut by 3 bases and J by 1 base, with 4 bases left in between. The CDR3 is made up of 12 amino acids. DNA of the CDR3: TGTGCCAGCAGTTTCCCGTCCTACGAGCAGTACTTC. It is translated as CASSFPSYEQYF.

The chain links TRBV27 to TRBJ2-7; D unresolved. V dropped 6 bases and J dropped 6 bases, with 12 bases sitting between them. The germline V gene has CDR1 MNHEY and CDR2 SMNVEV (reference sequence). The CDR3 runs to 12 residues. The CDR3 protein is CASSFNAFEQYF. The CDR3 DNA reads as TGTGCCAGCAGCTTCAACGCCTTCGAGCAGTACTTC.

This clonotype was picked up a small number of times. The chain has TRBV6-6 and TRBJ2-3; no clear D. Germline V gene lookup returns CDR1 MNHNY and CDR2 SVGAGI (reference sequence). This CDR3 has 11 residues. V lost 2 bases to trimming and J lost 9 bases, with 6 bases between them. CDR3 in DNA: TGTGCCAGCAGTTACCCCTCCACGCAGTATTTT. This gives the protein CASSYPSTQYF.